These T cell receptor beta chains were read from a single sample in a study of blood T cell repertoires in COVID-19. The repertoire was sequenced with immunoSEQ multiplex PCR; TCRdb's copy has only in-frame clones and lacks some. The table lists 130,000 or so clones, about 77% of them singletons. The sample comprised peripheral blood. Receptors were obtained from a human donor in a cohort sampled during active COVID-19. CDR3s include the opening cysteine and the closing phenylalanine or tryptophan. The order of the fields is V gene, clone size, CDR3 length, J gene, CDR3 protein. Where a row states a size, it is once, few, many or the class of an expanded clone; other rows omit it.

v_gene: TRBV4-3
abundance: .
len: 15
j_gene: TRBJ2-3
CDR3aa: CASSQDWSGSDTQYF

v_gene: TRBV7-2
abundance: .
len: 13
j_gene: TRBJ1-3
CDR3aa: CASSPGQGNTIYF

v_gene: TRBV28
abundance: .
len: 16
j_gene: TRBJ2-7
CDR3aa: CASSTGGTGVPYEQYF

v_gene: TRBV4-2
abundance: .
len: 17
j_gene: TRBJ1-3
CDR3aa: CASSQAPRGQLVNTIYF

v_gene: TRBV7-6
abundance: few
len: 14
j_gene: TRBJ2-1
CDR3aa: CASSNPFRTEQQFF

v_gene: TRBV19
abundance: .
len: 15
j_gene: TRBJ1-2
CDR3aa: CASSIATGGNYGYTF

v_gene: TRBV2
abundance: .
len: 15
j_gene: TRBJ1-6
CDR3aa: CASSDRGLYNSPLHF

v_gene: TRBV5-1
abundance: .
len: 17
j_gene: TRBJ2-7
CDR3aa: CASSLGGLAGRTSEQYF

v_gene: TRBV11-2
abundance: few
len: 15
j_gene: TRBJ2-7
CDR3aa: CASSLDGGSYYEQYF

v_gene: TRBV7-8
abundance: .
len: 13
j_gene: TRBJ2-3
CDR3aa: CASRPGEKDTQYF

v_gene: TRBV7-2
abundance: .
len: 17
j_gene: TRBJ2-7
CDR3aa: CASSLRGTPGQPGEQYF

v_gene: TRBV3-1/TRBV3-2
abundance: .
len: 15
j_gene: TRBJ1-1
CDR3aa: CASSQDRVGGTEAFF

v_gene: TRBV13
abundance: .
len: 16
j_gene: TRBJ1-2
CDR3aa: CASSLLARENNYGYTF

v_gene: TRBV28
abundance: .
len: 12
j_gene: TRBJ1-5
CDR3aa: CASSQANQPQHF

v_gene: TRBV7-9
abundance: .
len: 19
j_gene: TRBJ2-1
CDR3aa: CASSGTGGVSSGSNNEQFF

v_gene: TRBV29-1
abundance: once
len: 14
j_gene: TRBJ2-7
CDR3aa: CSVRAPQGPYEQYF

v_gene: TRBV9
abundance: .
len: 15
j_gene: TRBJ2-1
CDR3aa: CASSGTGTTYNEQFF

v_gene: TRBV6-2/TRBV6-3
abundance: few
len: 14
j_gene: TRBJ2-7
CDR3aa: CASSYGQVSYEQYF

v_gene: TRBV19
abundance: few
len: 14
j_gene: TRBJ1-1
CDR3aa: CASRSLTGNPEAFF

v_gene: TRBV24-1
abundance: .
len: 18
j_gene: TRBJ2-3
CDR3aa: CATSDPTSGRRGADTQYF

v_gene: TRBV21-1
abundance: .
len: 15
j_gene: TRBJ2-7
CDR3aa: CASSELAGGPYEQYF

v_gene: TRBV5-4
abundance: .
len: 15
j_gene: TRBJ1-2
CDR3aa: CASSLEGGRSYGYTF

v_gene: TRBV7-9
abundance: .
len: 13
j_gene: TRBJ1-2
CDR3aa: CASSLIAGNGYTF

v_gene: TRBV7-8
abundance: .
len: 12
j_gene: TRBJ1-4
CDR3aa: CASSSQEEKLFF

v_gene: TRBV28
abundance: .
len: 17
j_gene: TRBJ1-5
CDR3aa: CASSLIDRVVGDQPQHF

v_gene: TRBV27
abundance: .
len: 15
j_gene: TRBJ2-2
CDR3aa: CASSRRQDNNGELFF

v_gene: TRBV29-1
abundance: .
len: 12
j_gene: TRBJ2-3
CDR3aa: CSGGSTTDTQYF

v_gene: TRBV5-5
abundance: .
len: 13
j_gene: TRBJ2-3
CDR3aa: CASSSQGADTQYF

v_gene: TRBV3-1/TRBV3-2
abundance: .
len: 16
j_gene: TRBJ2-1
CDR3aa: CASSLTRLAGGLLKFF

v_gene: TRBV11-1
abundance: .
len: 14
j_gene: TRBJ2-5
CDR3aa: CASSGTLGIETQYF

v_gene: TRBV7-6
abundance: once
len: 18
j_gene: TRBJ1-4
CDR3aa: CASSRIPMTGAGNEKLFF

v_gene: TRBV14
abundance: .
len: 11
j_gene: TRBJ1-1
CDR3aa: CASSQDLSTFF

v_gene: TRBV18
abundance: .
len: 15
j_gene: TRBJ2-1
CDR3aa: CASSPPREAGNEQFF

v_gene: TRBV7-2
abundance: .
len: 15
j_gene: TRBJ1-3
CDR3aa: CASSPSGSSGNTIYF

v_gene: TRBV7-6
abundance: .
len: 15
j_gene: TRBJ1-4
CDR3aa: CASSLLNGLNEKLFF

v_gene: TRBV15
abundance: .
len: 16
j_gene: TRBJ1-2
CDR3aa: CATSREGTARNYGYTF

v_gene: TRBV5-8
abundance: few
len: 14
j_gene: TRBJ1-1
CDR3aa: CASSSHRGATEAFF

v_gene: TRBV19
abundance: .
len: 16
j_gene: TRBJ1-1
CDR3aa: CASSIDWGRANTEAFF

v_gene: TRBV5-1
abundance: .
len: 18
j_gene: TRBJ1-2
CDR3aa: CASSFRPGQGLTNYGYTF

v_gene: TRBV28
abundance: few
len: 17
j_gene: TRBJ1-6
CDR3aa: CASSLSTGSSYNSPLHF

v_gene: TRBV19
abundance: .
len: 15
j_gene: TRBJ2-1
CDR3aa: CASSISSGGYNEQFF